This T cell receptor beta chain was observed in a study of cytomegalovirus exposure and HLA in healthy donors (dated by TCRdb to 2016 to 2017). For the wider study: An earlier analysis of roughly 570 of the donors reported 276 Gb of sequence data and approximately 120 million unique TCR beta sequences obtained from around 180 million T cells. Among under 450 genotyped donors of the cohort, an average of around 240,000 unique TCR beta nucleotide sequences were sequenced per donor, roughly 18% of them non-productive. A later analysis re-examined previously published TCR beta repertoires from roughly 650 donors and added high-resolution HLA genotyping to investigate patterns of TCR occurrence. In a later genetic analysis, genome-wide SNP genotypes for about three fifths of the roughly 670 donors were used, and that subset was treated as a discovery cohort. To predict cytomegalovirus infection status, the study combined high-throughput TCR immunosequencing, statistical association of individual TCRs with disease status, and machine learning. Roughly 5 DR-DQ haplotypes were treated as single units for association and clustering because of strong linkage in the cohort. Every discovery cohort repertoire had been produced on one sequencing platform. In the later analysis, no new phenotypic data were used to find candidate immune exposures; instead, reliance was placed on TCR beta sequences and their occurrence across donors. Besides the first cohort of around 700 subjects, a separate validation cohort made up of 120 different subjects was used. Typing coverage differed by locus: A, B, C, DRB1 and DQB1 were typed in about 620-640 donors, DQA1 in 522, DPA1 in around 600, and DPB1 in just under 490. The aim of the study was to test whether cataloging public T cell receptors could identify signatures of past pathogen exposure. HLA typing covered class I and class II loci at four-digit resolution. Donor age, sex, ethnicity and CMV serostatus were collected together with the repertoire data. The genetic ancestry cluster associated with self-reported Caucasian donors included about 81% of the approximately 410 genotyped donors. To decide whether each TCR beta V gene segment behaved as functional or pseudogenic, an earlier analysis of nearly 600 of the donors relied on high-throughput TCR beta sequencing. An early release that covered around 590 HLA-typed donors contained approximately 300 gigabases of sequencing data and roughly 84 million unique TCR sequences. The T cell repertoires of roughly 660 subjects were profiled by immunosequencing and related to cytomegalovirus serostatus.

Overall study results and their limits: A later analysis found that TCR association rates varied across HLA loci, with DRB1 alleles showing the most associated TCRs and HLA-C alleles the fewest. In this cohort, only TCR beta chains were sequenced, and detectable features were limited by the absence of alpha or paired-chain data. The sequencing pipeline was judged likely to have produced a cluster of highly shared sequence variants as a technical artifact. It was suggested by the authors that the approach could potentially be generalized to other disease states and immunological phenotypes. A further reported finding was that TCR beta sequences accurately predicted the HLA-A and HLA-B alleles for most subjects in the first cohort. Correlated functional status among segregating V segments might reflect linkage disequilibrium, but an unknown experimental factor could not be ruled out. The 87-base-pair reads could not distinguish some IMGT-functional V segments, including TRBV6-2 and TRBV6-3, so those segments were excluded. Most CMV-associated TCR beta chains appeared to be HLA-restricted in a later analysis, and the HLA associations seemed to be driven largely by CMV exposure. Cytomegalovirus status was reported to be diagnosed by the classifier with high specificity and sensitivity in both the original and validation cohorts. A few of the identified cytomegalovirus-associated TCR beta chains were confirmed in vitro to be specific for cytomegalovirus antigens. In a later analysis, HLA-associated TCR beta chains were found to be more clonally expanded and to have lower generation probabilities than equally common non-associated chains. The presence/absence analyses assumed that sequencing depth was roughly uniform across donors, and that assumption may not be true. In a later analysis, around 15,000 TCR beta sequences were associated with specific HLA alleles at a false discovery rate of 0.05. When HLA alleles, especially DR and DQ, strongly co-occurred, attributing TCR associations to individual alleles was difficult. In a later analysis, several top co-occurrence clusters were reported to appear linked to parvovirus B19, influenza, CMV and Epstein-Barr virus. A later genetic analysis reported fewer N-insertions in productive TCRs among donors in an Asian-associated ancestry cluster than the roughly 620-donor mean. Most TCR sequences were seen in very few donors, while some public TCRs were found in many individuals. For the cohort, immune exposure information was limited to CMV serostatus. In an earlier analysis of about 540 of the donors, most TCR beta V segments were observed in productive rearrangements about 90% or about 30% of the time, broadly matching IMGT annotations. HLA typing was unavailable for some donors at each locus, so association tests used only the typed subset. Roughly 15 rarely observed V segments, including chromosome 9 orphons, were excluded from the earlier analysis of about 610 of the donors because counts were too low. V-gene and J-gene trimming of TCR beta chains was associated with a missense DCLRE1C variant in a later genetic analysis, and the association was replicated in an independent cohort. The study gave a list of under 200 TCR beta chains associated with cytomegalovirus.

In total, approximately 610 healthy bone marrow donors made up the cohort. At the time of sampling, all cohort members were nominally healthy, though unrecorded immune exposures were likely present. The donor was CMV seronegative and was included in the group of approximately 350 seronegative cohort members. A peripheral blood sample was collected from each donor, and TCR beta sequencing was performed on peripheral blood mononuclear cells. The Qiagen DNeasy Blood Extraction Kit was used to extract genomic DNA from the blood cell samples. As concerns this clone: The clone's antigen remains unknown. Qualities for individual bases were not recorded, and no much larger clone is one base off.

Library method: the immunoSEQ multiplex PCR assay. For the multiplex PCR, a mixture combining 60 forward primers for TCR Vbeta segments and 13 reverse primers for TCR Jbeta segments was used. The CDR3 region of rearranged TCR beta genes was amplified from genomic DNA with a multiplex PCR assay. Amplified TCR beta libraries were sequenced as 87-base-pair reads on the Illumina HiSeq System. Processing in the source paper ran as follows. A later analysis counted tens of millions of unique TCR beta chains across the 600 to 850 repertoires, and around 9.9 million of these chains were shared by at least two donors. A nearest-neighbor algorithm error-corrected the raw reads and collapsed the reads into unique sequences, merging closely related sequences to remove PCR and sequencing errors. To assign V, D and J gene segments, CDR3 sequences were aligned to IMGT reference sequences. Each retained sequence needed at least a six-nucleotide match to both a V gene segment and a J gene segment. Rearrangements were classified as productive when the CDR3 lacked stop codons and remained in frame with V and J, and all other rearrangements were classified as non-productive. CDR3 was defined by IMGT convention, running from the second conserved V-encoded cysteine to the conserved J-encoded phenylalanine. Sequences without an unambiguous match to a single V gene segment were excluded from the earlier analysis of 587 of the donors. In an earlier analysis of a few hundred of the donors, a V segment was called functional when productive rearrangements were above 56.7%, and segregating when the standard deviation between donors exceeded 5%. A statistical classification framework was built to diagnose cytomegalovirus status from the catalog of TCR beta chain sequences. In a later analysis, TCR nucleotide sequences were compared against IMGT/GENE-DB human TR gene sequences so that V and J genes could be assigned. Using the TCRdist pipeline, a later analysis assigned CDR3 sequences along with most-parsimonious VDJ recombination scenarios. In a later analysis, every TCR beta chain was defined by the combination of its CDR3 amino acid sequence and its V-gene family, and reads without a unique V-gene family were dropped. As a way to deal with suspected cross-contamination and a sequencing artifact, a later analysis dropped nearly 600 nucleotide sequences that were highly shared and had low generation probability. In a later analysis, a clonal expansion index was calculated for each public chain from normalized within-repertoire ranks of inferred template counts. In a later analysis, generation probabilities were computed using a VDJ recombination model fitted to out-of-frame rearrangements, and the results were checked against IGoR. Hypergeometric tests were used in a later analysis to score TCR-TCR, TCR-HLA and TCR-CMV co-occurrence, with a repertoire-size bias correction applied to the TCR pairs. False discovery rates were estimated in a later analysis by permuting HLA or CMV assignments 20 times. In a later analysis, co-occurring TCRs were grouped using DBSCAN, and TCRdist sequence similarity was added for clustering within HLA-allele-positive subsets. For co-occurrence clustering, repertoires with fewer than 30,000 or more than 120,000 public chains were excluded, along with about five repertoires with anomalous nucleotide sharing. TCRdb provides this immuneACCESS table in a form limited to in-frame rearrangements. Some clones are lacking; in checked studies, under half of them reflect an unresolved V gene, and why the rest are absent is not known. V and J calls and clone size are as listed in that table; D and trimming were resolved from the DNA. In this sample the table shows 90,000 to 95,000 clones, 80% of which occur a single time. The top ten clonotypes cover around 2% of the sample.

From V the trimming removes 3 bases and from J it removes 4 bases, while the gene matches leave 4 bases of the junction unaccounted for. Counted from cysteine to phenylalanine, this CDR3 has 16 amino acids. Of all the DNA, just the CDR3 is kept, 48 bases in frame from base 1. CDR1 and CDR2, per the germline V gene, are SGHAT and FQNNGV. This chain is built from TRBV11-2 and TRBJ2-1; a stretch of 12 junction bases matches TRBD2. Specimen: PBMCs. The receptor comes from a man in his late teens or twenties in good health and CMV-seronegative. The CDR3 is CASSLWLAGGYNEQFF. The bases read TGTGCCAGCAGCTTGTGGCTAGCGGGGGGGTACAATGAGCAGTTCTTC.